Below, 4 T cell receptor beta chains from the same sample are listed, as sequenced in a study of CXCR3-negative and CXCR3-positive naive CD8 T cells. Carrying UMI labels, the TRB cDNA libraries were prepared through 5' RACE. For each CDR3 protein, TCRdb gives one entry from its re-call of the 5' RACE reads, without DNA. This repertoire includes 130,000 or so distinct CDR3 sequences. Sequenced material: naive CXCR3- CD8+ T cells from blood. The sample's subset: CD45RO-CCR7+CD27+CD95- naive CD8+ T cells lacking CXCR3 (TNR3-). Every receptor here comes from a human donor in good health. Some clones in this sample may be carry-over from other donors' samples.

The V gene is TRBV11-3, the J gene TRBJ2-1; TCRdb selects TRBD2, and the lack of DNA leaves this call unchecked. CDR1 SGHNT and CDR2 YENEEA come from the germline V gene. This CDR3 comprises 18 residues. The CDR3 loop reads CASSLEGLGQGPYNEQFF.

The chain joins TRBV5-6 to TRBJ2-7; TCRdb outputs TRBD2, but without DNA this stays unchecked. Per germline, CDR1 SGHDT and CDR2 YYEEEE. The length of the CDR3 is 14 residues. CDR3 sequence: CASSPSGELYEQYF.

This CDR3 reads CASSLTRDEQFF. J is TRBJ2-1 and V is TRBV5-1. This CDR3 region has 12 residues. Germline lookup yields CDR1 SGHRS and CDR2 YFSETQ.

The CDR3 protein is CASSLEGNPEAFF. The rearrangement links TRBV7-9 to TRBJ1-1. The germline CDR1 and CDR2 sequences are SEHNR and FQNEAQ (reference sequence). This CDR3 region has 13 residues.